This T cell receptor beta chain is drawn from a study of vaccination effects on CD4 cells after COVID-19. The overall study: Antigen-specific CD4+ T cells were expanded (with viral peptide pools) by the ViraFEST assay ahead of sequencing.

The culture ran for roughly ten days before CD4+ T cells were isolated. Vaccinees lacked prior SARS-CoV-2 infection and tested negative for nucleocapsid antibodies. Germline lookup yields CDR1 SGHAT and CDR2 FQNNGV. The CDR3 totals 15 residues. V was pared by 3 bases and J by 2 bases, with 12 bases between. This clone occurred once. What it binds is not known. Sequenced by immunoSEQ multiplex PCR; TCRdb stores in-frame clones only, minus some. The table lists about 74,000 clones, 77% of them singletons, with about 2.1% in the top ten. The rearrangement uses TRBV11-2 and TRBJ2-3, with D unclear. The TCR originated in a human donor who received a COVID-19 vaccine. The source material was CD4+ T cells from PBMCs cultured without peptide, sampled before COVID-19 vaccination. DNA of the CDR3: TGTGCCAGCAGCTTCTCCCCACCCCCCACAGATACGCAGTATTTT. Its translation: CASSFSPPPTDTQYF.